This T cell receptor (beta chain) is from a study of T cell changes during pregnancy in multiple sclerosis. TCRdb keeps only in-frame clones here, not all; method: immunoSEQ multiplex PCR. The sample lists approximately 53,000 clones; 90% were seen once. The CDR3 has 16 residues. From germline, CDR1 is SGHTA and CDR2 FQGNSA. V gave up 7 bases and J gave up 8 bases, with 21 bases separating them. The starting material was peripheral blood, obtained after pregnancy. This receptor was identified in a female donor in good health, enrolled as a control in a pregnancy study. V and J are TRBV7-2 and TRBJ1-6; a weak D match, TRBD1 (6 bases). CDR3 coding DNA: TGTGCCAGCATCCGGTGGGGGGGCAAAGGCGATTCACCCCTCCACTTT. The encoded protein is CASIRWGGKGDSPLHF.